A selection of T cell receptor beta chains follows, all from one sample in a study of memory B cells and T cells in multiple sclerosis. Assay used: immunoSEQ multiplex PCR; TCRdb lists only in-frame clones, some missing. Seen here are over 35,000 clones, roughly 80% observed once, and the top ten hold 1% to 1.3%. No antigen is known for these receptors. The sample comprised PBMCs from blood kept in culture. The receptors were sampled from a human donor with multiple sclerosis. The CDR3 runs from the conserved cysteine through the conserved F or W. Each record gives: CDR3 protein, CDR3 DNA, clone size, V gene, J gene, D gene. A D gene is named only where the DNA matches it firmly. Some rows have no size entry. The others give once, few or many, or a class for an expanded clone.

CDR3: CASSATGGLGEQYF
DNA: TGTGCCAGCAGCGCGACAGGGGGATTAGGCGAGCAGTACTTC
size: once
V: TRBV9
J: TRBJ2-7
D: TRBD1

CDR3: CASSIQGGLDYTEAFF
DNA: TGTGCCAGCAGCATACAGGGAGGTTTGGACTACACTGAAGCTTTCTTT
size: once
V: TRBV27
J: TRBJ1-1
D: .

CDR3: CASSVYHDRVLGYTF
DNA: TGTGCCAGCAGCGTCTACCACGATAGAGTGCTAGGCTACACCTTC
size: .
V: TRBV9
J: TRBJ1-2
D: .

CDR3: CASRGQVLYYGYTF
DNA: TGTGCCAGCAGAGGACAGGTCCTCTACTATGGCTACACCTTC
size: .
V: TRBV2
J: TRBJ1-2
D: TRBD1

CDR3: CASSEYAGGGVSYGYTF
DNA: TGTGCCAGCAGTGAATATGCTGGGGGCGGGGTGTCCTATGGCTACACCTTC
size: .
V: TRBV6-1
J: TRBJ1-2
D: .

CDR3: CASSLWWGVPGELFF
DNA: TGTGCCAGCAGCTTATGGTGGGGGGTCCCCGGGGAGCTGTTTTTT
size: .
V: TRBV7-2
J: TRBJ2-2
D: .

CDR3: CASSQASPLHF
DNA: TGTGCCAGCAGCCAAGCCTCACCCCTCCACTTT
size: .
V: TRBV14
J: TRBJ1-6
D: .

CDR3: CASSETTGEGKGYTF
DNA: TGTGCCAGCTCAGAGACGACAGGGGAAGGAAAAGGCTACACCTTC
size: .
V: TRBV18
J: TRBJ1-2
D: TRBD1

CDR3: CSVERAANTEAFF
DNA: TGCAGCGTTGAACGGGCGGCGAACACTGAAGCTTTCTTT
size: .
V: TRBV29-1
J: TRBJ1-1
D: .

CDR3: CASSLAGSGKSPNSPLHF
DNA: TGTGCCAGCAGCTTAGCGGGGAGTGGAAAGAGCCCTAATTCACCCCTCCACTTT
size: .
V: TRBV7-2
J: TRBJ1-6
D: .

CDR3: CASRGPGLTTDTQYF
DNA: TGTGCCAGCAGGGGTCCCGGGCTTACAACAGATACGCAGTATTTT
size: .
V: TRBV27
J: TRBJ2-3
D: .

CDR3: CASSPGQGDTGELFF
DNA: TGTGCCAGCAGTCCGGGACAGGGGGACACCGGGGAGCTGTTTTTT
size: .
V: TRBV6-4
J: TRBJ2-2
D: TRBD1

CDR3: CSVGSSGVTGTQYF
DNA: TGCAGCGTTGGTTCTAGCGGGGTAACGGGTACGCAGTATTTT
size: .
V: TRBV29-1
J: TRBJ2-3
D: TRBD2

CDR3: CAISESYGGAYEQYF
DNA: TGTGCCATCAGTGAGTCGTATGGGGGGGCGTACGAGCAGTACTTC
size: .
V: TRBV10-3
J: TRBJ2-7
D: .

CDR3: CASSRSGRNNQPQHF
DNA: TGCGCCAGCAGTCGGTCGGGACGGAACAATCAGCCCCAGCATTTT
size: .
V: TRBV5-1
J: TRBJ1-5
D: .

CDR3: CASNSYNEQFF
DNA: TGTGCCAGCAACTCATACAATGAGCAGTTCTTC
size: .
V: TRBV7-9
J: TRBJ2-1
D: .